These T cell receptor beta chains were read from a single sample in a study of T cell responses to AZD1222 COVID-19 vaccine. Profiling relied on immunoSEQ multiplex PCR, and the TCRdb table lists in-frame clones only, not all of them. In the table there are 130,000 or so clones, 93% of which are singletons. Source: peripheral blood, taken on day 0 of AZD1222 vaccination. Every receptor here comes from an adult in good health. The CDR3 runs from the conserved cysteine through the conserved F or W. D genes are given only for firm matches. A row's size may be missing; if present it is once, few, many or a size class.

>-|TRBJ1-1|TRBV13|-
TGTGCCAGCAGCTTACAGGGGTACACTGAAGCTTTCTTT
CASSLQGYTEAFF
>once|TRBJ2-7|TRBV19|TRBD2
TGTGCCAGTAGTATCGGCCGAGCGGGAGAGAGCTCCTACGAGCAGTACTTC
CASSIGRAGESSYEQYF
>-|TRBJ1-3|TRBV7-8|-
TGTGCCAGCAGCTTAGCGGCAGGGGTAACTGGAAACACCATATATTTT
CASSLAAGVTGNTIYF
>-|TRBJ2-3|TRBV20-1|-
TGCAGTGCCCATCGACAGCATACGCAGTATTTT
CSAHRQHTQYF
>-|TRBJ1-2|TRBV7-9|-
TGTGCCAGCAGCCGTTCCGGGGCCTATGGCTACACCTTC
CASSRSGAYGYTF
>-|TRBJ2-3|TRBV5-8|TRBD2
TGTGCCAGCAGCTTGGGACTAGCGGGAGTCACAGATACGCAGTATTTT
CASSLGLAGVTDTQYF
>once|TRBJ2-1|TRBV7-2|-
TGTGCCAGCAGAGGGAACTTAAACAATGAGCAGTTCTTC
CASRGNLNNEQFF
>few|TRBJ1-4|TRBV7-2|-
TGTGCCAGCAGCTTACAGGCTGCTGAAAAACTGTTTTTT
CASSLQAAEKLFF
>-|TRBJ2-1|TRBV25-1|-
TGTGCCAGCAGTGGCTACTCCTACAATGAGCAGTTCTTC
CASSGYSYNEQFF
>-|TRBJ1-5|TRBV27|TRBD1
TGTGCCAGCAGAGAGGGACAGGGGAGCAATCAGCCCCAGCATTTT
CASREGQGSNQPQHF
>once|TRBJ2-7|TRBV5-1|TRBD2
TGCGCCAGCAGCTTGGGGCTAGCGGCCACCTACGAGCAGTACTTC
CASSLGLAATYEQYF
>-|TRBJ2-1|TRBV19|-
TGTGCCAGTAGTATAGGACAGGCCCAAGGCAATGAGCAGTTCTTC
CASSIGQAQGNEQFF
>-|TRBJ1-1|TRBV7-9|-
TGTGCCAGCAGCTTAGGAACAGCGAACACTGAAGCTTTCTTT
CASSLGTANTEAFF
>-|TRBJ2-7|TRBV11-1|-
TGTGCCAGCAGCTTAGAAGAGGTCTACGAGCAGTACTTC
CASSLEEVYEQYF
>few|TRBJ2-6|TRBV11-2|-
TGTGCCAGCAGCTTAGATGCGGGAAGCTCTGGGGCCAACGTCCTGACTTTC
CASSLDAGSSGANVLTF
>-|TRBJ1-1|TRBV7-2|-
TGTGCCAGCAGACCCCCCGTATCCCCCATTGAAGCTTTCTTT
CASRPPVSPIEAFF
>-|TRBJ2-6|TRBV7-9|-
TGTGCCAGCAGCTTAGACGGTACGGCAGGTGGGGCCAACGTCCTGACTTTC
CASSLDGTAGGANVLTF
>-|TRBJ1-1|TRBV13|-
TGTGCCAGCAGCCGGACGGGGGGGAACACTGAAGCTTTCTTT
CASSRTGGNTEAFF
>-|TRBJ2-2|TRBV2|-
TGTGCCAGCCAGGGTAGCACCGGGGAGCTGTTTTTT
CASQGSTGELFF
>-|TRBJ1-2|TRBV6-6|TRBD1
TGTGCCAGCAGTTTCGGACAGGGGAACTATGGCTACACCTTC
CASSFGQGNYGYTF
>-|TRBJ2-5|TRBV28|-
TGTGCCAGCGACGGACGGCTCGGGACCCAGTACTTC
CASDGRLGTQYF
>-|TRBJ2-3|TRBV5-1|-
TGCGCCAGCAGCAGCTCCGGCCGGGATCCCACAGATACGCAGTATTTT
CASSSSGRDPTDTQYF
>once|TRBJ2-3|TRBV7-2|-
TGTGCCAGCAGCTTATCGGTTCACACAGATACGCAGTATTTT
CASSLSVHTDTQYF
>-|TRBJ2-1|TRBV28|TRBD2
TGTGCCAGCAGTGAACTAGCGGGAGGTGAGGATGAGCAGTTCTTC
CASSELAGGEDEQFF
>-|TRBJ1-1|TRBV7-9|-
TGTGCCAGCAGCTTAGGGGGGCTGAACACTGAAGCTTTCTTT
CASSLGGLNTEAFF
>once|TRBJ1-3|TRBV9|-
TGTGCCAGCAGCGTCACAGGCAACTCTGGAAACACCATATATTTT
CASSVTGNSGNTIYF
>-|TRBJ2-1|TRBV7-8|-
TGTGCCAGCAGCTTTTCCCCGCGGGATCATGAGCAGTTCTTC
CASSFSPRDHEQFF
>-|TRBJ2-7|TRBV9|-
TGTGCCAGCAGCGTAGGGACAGAATTCTACGAGCAGTACTTC
CASSVGTEFYEQYF